Shown below are 19 T cell receptor beta chains from a single sample sequenced in a study of cytomegalovirus exposure and HLA in healthy donors. PCR used 60 Vbeta primers and 13 Jbeta primers. Profiling relied on immunoSEQ multiplex PCR, and the TCRdb table lists in-frame clones only, not all of them. The sample comprises some 170,000 clones, roughly 85% of which are singletons, and around 1.3% rests with the top ten. The sample was PBMCs. These receptors came from a woman between 50 and 59 years old in good health and CMV-seronegative.

The V and J genes are TRBV7-9 and TRBJ1-2, with TRBD1 matching 7 bases. The J segment lost 4 bases and the V segment lost 4 bases, leaving 18 bases of the junction unmatched. The CDR3 is made up of 18 amino acids. CDR1 SEHNR and CDR2 FQNEAQ come from the germline V gene (reference sequence). Written as DNA, the CDR3 is TGTGCCAGCAGCTCTACTGACTTGACAGGGAAGGAGGGCTATGGCTACACCTTC. This sequence encodes CASSSTDLTGKEGYGYTF.

The V gene is TRBV7-2, the J gene TRBJ2-7, with D perhaps TRBD1 or TRBD2 (5 bases each). V dropped 10 bases and J dropped 6 bases, with 19 bases sitting between them. The CDR3 runs to 13 residues. Germline V gene sequence: CDR1 SGHTA, CDR2 FQGNSA. The CDR3 region has the DNA TGTGCCACCAGGGCGGGTTCCTCCGTCGAGCAGTACTTC. Protein sequence: CATRAGSSVEQYF.

This rearrangement joins TRBV4-2 to TRBJ2-5, with TRBD2 as a possible D gene (7 bases). V shed 1 base and J shed 1 base, with 16 bases lying between them. This CDR3 has 17 amino acids. Germline assignment: CDR1 LGHNA and CDR2 YNFKEQ. The CDR3, as DNA: TGTGCCAGCAGCCAAGTGGGGGCGGCGGGGGCCCAAGAGACCCAGTACTTC. Encoded protein: CASSQVGAAGAQETQYF.

Points on this clone: Other nucleotide sequences from this sample produce the same CDR3. This chain connects TRBV21-1 to TRBJ1-5; TRBD1, as called in the table, went unchecked against the DNA. TRBV21-1 has pseudogene status. The CDR3 is 15 amino acids. The CDR3 DNA reads as TGTGCCAGCAGCCCTTGGGACAGAGAGTATCAGCCCCAGCATTTT. As protein: CASSPWDREYQPQHF.

This sequence joins TRBV9 and TRBJ2-3; 12 bases line up with TRBD2. This CDR3 is built from 18 residues. The germline CDR1 and CDR2 sequences are SGDLS and YYNGEE. Unmatched junction bases numbered 10, after V lost 0 bases and J lost 5 bases. CDR3 nucleotides: TGTGCCAGCAGCGTAGTACCCAACCTAGCGGGAGGGGTAGATACGCAGTATTTT. This codes for CASSVVPNLAGGVDTQYF.

The gene calls are TRBV5-1 and TRBJ2-1; D is perhaps TRBD2 (5 bases). The CDR3 covers 16 residues. In germline, CDR1 is SGHRS, CDR2 YFSETQ. Deletions cut 4 bases from V and 7 bases from J, with 21 bases between. The CDR3 protein is CASSPGWGTPGNEQFF. CDR3 nucleotide sequence: TGCGCCAGCAGCCCGGGATGGGGTACTCCGGGTAATGAGCAGTTCTTC. Full variable domain (rest looked up from reference TRBV5-1 and TRBJ2-1): KAGVTQTPRYLIKTRGQQVTLSCSPISGHRSVSWYQQTPGQGLQFLFEYFSETQRNKGNFPGRFSGRQFSNSRSEMNVSTLELGDSALYLCASSPGWGTPGNEQFFGPGTRLTVL.

This clone was counted a few times. The chain joins TRBV21-1 to TRBJ2-1; the D call TRBD2 from the table was never checked on the DNA. TRBV21-1 is marked as a pseudogene. This CDR3 spans 15 amino acids. CDR3 protein: CASSKGVAAYNEQFF. CDR3 in DNA: TGTGCCAGCAGCAAAGGGGTAGCAGCCTACAATGAGCAGTTCTTC.

This clone has only a few counts. The J gene is TRBJ2-3, the V gene TRBV9; the match to TRBD2 covers 8 bases. The junction had 6 bases not matched to a gene; V was cut back by 1 base and J by 2 bases. CDR1 is SGDLS, CDR2 YYNGEE, per germline. The CDR3 loop spans 16 amino acids. CDR3 nucleotides: TGTGCCAGCAGCGTATCTAACGGGGGGGACACAGATACGCAGTATTTT. It codes for CASSVSNGGDTDTQYF. Based on the CDR3 plus reference TRBV9 and TRBJ2-3, the full variable domain is DSGVTQTPKHLITATGQRVTLRCSPRSGDLSVYWYQQSLDQGLQFLIQYYNGEERAKGNILERFSAQQFPDLHSELNLSSLELGDSALYFCASSVSNGGDTDTQYFGPGTRLTVL.

This clone was counted between two and nine times. V usage is TRBV6-5 and J usage is TRBJ2-7, with D tentatively TRBD2 (6 bases). Germline CDR1 and CDR2: MNHEY and SVGAGI. CDR3 length: 13 amino acids. Between the trimmed V and J ends, which lost 5 bases and 6 bases, there was a span of 14 bases. CDR3 protein: CASSTRGGFEQYF. CDR3 in DNA: TGTGCCAGCAGTACCCGTGGGGGGTTCGAGCAGTACTTC.

The gene calls are TRBV19 and TRBJ2-1, with a tentative D call TRBD2 (6 bases). The CDR3 totals 15 residues. Germline CDR1 reads LNHDA; CDR2 reads SQIVND (reference sequence). V lost 3 bases and J lost 5, with 14 bases in between. The CDR3 here is CASSILAGSNNEQFF. The CDR3 coding sequence is TGTGCCAGTAGTATTCTCGCGGGAAGCAACAATGAGCAGTTCTTC. Looking up the rest from reference TRBV19 and TRBJ2-1 gives the full variable domain: DGGITQSPKYLFRKEGQNVTLSCEQNLNHDAMYWYRQDPGQGLRLIYYSQIVNDFQKGDIAEGYSVSREKKESFPLTVTSAQKNPTAFYLCASSILAGSNNEQFFGPGTRLTVL.

This clone has more than one count but fewer than ten. The rearrangement joins TRBV28 to TRBJ1-4, with D possibly TRBD1 on 5 matching bases. Looked up from germline, CDR1 is MDHEN and CDR2 is SYDVKM. With 5 bases removed from V and 9 bases from J, the gap between germline ends came to 13 bases. The CDR3 is 13 amino acids. CDR3 residues: CASSLGHDKKLFF. DNA of the CDR3: TGTGCCAGCAGTCTAGGACACGATAAAAAACTGTTTTTT.

The V gene is TRBV7-2, the J gene TRBJ2-1; 14 bases are shared with TRBD2. Germline assignment: CDR1 SGHTA and CDR2 FQGNSA. After removal of 4 bases from V and 0 bases from J, the junction contained 8 bases not matched to a gene. This CDR3 has 19 amino acids. The CDR3 spells CASSSGTSGSRASYNEQFF. In DNA form, the CDR3 reads TGTGCCAGCAGCTCGGGGACTAGCGGGAGTAGGGCCTCCTACAATGAGCAGTTCTTC.

This chain joins TRBV28 and TRBJ2-7, with D tentatively TRBD1 (5 bases). There are 14 residues in the CDR3. V shed 2 bases and J shed 2 bases, with 10 bases lying between them. Germline lookup yields CDR1 MDHEN and CDR2 SYDVKM. In nucleotides, the CDR3 is TGTGCCAGCAGTTTACTGGGGCTTGCCTACGAGCAGTACTTC. Residues: CASSLLGLAYEQYF.

This chain joins TRBV27 and TRBJ2-5; no clear D. There are 14 residues in the CDR3. Germline V gives CDR1 MNHEY, CDR2 SMNVEV (reference sequence). Between the trimmed V and J ends, which lost 6 bases and 5 bases, there was a span of 16 bases. The CDR3 bases are TGTGCCAGCAGCTTAAGAGGCGTACGCGAGACCCAGTACTTC. Amino acids: CASSLRGVRETQYF.

This clone showed up just a few times. The rearrangement uses TRBV9 and TRBJ2-3, with a weak D call TRBD2 (6 bases). Germline CDR1 reads SGDLS; CDR2 reads YYNGEE. The CDR3 sequence is 13 residues long. Trimming removed 0 bases at V and 4 bases at J, with 6 bases between. The chain's CDR3 is CASSVGGADTQYF. CDR3 sequence (DNA): TGTGCCAGCAGCGTAGGGGGGGCAGATACGCAGTATTTT.

This clone has more than one count but fewer than ten. The chain has TRBV5-6 and TRBJ2-3; 13 bases align to TRBD2. Germline loops: CDR1 SGHDT, CDR2 YYEEEE. The CDR3 sequence is 18 residues long. J was trimmed by 4 bases and V by 5 bases; bases with no gene match: 13. CDR3 amino acids: CASRRPTSGGLSSDTQYF. CDR3 bases: TGTGCCAGCAGAAGGCCGACTAGCGGGGGGTTAAGCTCAGATACGCAGTATTTT.

The chain joins TRBV18 to TRBJ2-7, with D unclear. The germline V and J ends were trimmed by 6 bases and 7 bases, with 16 bases remaining between them. The germline CDR1 and CDR2 sequences are KGHSH and LQKENI. There are 13 residues in the CDR3. The CDR3 sequence is CASSLPGFSEQYF. The DNA of the CDR3 is TGTGCCAGCTCCCTCCCAGGCTTTAGTGAGCAGTACTTC. The variable domain in full, with the rest retrieved from reference TRBV18 and TRBJ2-7, is NAGVMQNPRHLVRRRGQEARLRCSPMKGHSHVYWYRQLPEEGLKFMVYLQKENIIDESGMPKERFSAEFPKEGPSILRIQQVVRGDSAAYFCASSLPGFSEQYFGPGTRLTVT.

The chain couples TRBV5-4 to TRBJ1-4; 9 bases agree with TRBD1. Germline CDR1 and CDR2: SGHNT and YYREEE (reference sequence). The CDR3 is 16 residues long. V lost 4 bases and J lost 8; bases outside the gene matches: 12. The CDR3 loop is CASSTGQGALEEKLFF. As DNA, the CDR3 is TGTGCCAGCAGCACGGGACAGGGAGCTCTCGAGGAAAAACTGTTTTTT.

The rearrangement uses TRBV25-1 and TRBJ1-5, with 9 positions matching TRBD1. Germline loops: CDR1 MGHDK, CDR2 SYGVNS. The CDR3 contains 14 residues. J was trimmed by 7 bases and V by 5 bases; bases with no gene match: 6. This chain's CDR3 is CASSHRGTGQPQHF. As DNA, the CDR3 is TGTGCCAGCAGTCACAGGGGGACAGGGCAGCCCCAGCATTTT.